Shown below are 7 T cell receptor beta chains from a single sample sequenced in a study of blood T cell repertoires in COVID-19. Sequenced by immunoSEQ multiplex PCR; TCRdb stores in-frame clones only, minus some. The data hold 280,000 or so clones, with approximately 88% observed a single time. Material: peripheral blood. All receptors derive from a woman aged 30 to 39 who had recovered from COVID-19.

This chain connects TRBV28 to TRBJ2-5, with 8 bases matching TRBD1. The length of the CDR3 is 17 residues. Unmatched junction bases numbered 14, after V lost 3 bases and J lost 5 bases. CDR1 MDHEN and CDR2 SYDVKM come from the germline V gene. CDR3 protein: CASSFPKRQGTLETQYF. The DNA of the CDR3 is TGTGCCAGCAGTTTCCCCAAGCGACAGGGGACGTTGGAGACCCAGTACTTC.

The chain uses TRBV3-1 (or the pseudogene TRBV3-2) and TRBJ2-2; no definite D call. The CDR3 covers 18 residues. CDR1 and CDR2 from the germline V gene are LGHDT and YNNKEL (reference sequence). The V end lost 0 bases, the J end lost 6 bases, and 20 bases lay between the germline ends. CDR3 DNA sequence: TGTGCCAGCAGCCAAGAGTTTCAACAGAATTCTTGGGCCGGGGAGCTGTTTTTT. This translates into CASSQEFQQNSWAGELFF.

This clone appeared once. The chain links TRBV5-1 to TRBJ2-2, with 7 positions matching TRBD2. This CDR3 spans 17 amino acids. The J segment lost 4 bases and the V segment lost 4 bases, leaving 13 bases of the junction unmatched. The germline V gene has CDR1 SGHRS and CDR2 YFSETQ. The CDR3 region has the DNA TGCGCCAGCAGCCCCCTGGGGGGGATACAGTTCACCGGGGAGCTGTTTTTT. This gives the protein CASSPLGGIQFTGELFF.

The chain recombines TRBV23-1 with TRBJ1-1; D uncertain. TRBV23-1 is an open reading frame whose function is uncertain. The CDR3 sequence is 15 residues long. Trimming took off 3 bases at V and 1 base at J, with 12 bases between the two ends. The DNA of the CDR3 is TGCGCCAGCAGTCAGCGGCTCCCAACGAACACTGAAGCTTTCTTT. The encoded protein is CASSQRLPTNTEAFF.

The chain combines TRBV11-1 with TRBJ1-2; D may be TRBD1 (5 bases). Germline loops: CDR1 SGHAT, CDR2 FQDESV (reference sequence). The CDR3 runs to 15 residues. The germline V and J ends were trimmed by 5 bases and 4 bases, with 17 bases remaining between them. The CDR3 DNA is TGTGCCAGCAGCCCAGAGCCAGACAGCCTCTATGGCTACACCTTC. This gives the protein CASSPEPDSLYGYTF.

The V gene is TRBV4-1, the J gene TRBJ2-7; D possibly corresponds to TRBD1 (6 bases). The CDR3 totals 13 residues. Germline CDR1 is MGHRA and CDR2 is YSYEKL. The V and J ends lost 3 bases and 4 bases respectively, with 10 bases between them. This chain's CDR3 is CASSHPRGYEQYF. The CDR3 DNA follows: TGCGCCAGCAGCCATCCCAGGGGATACGAGCAGTACTTC.

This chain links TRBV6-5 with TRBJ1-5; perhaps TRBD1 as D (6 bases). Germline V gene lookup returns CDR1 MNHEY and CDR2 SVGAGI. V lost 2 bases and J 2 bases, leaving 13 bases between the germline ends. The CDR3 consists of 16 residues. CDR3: CASSYNTGTRNQPQHF. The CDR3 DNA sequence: TGTGCCAGCAGTTACAATACAGGGACGCGCAATCAGCCCCAGCATTTT.